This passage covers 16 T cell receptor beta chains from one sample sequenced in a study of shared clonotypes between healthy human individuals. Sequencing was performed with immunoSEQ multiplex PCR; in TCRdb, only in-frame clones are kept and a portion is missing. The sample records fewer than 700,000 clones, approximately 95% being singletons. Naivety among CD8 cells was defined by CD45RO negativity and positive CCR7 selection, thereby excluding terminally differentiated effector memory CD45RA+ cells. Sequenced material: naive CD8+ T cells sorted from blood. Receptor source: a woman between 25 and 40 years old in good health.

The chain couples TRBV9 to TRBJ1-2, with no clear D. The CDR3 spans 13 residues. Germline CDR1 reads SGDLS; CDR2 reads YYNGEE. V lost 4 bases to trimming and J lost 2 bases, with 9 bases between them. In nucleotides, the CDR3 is TGTGCCAGCAGCCAGGCGGGGAACTATGGCTACACCTTC. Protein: CASSQAGNYGYTF.

CDR3 protein: CASSLFPDSYGYTF. As DNA, the CDR3 is TGTGCCAGCAGTTTATTCCCGGACAGTTATGGCTACACCTTC. This chain uses TRBV27 with TRBJ1-2; D is possibly TRBD1 (6 bases). The CDR3 is 14 residues long. Germline CDR1 MNHEY, CDR2 SMNVEV (reference sequence). Trimming cost V 1 base and J 5 bases, with 11 bases left between them.

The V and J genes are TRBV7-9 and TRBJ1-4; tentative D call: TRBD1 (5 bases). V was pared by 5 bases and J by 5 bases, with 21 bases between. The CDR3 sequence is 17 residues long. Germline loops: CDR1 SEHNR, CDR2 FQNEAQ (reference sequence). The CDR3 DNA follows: TGTGCCAGCAGCGTGTTGGGGGGGAGCTCGCGGAATGAAAAACTGTTTTTT. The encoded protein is CASSVLGGSSRNEKLFF.

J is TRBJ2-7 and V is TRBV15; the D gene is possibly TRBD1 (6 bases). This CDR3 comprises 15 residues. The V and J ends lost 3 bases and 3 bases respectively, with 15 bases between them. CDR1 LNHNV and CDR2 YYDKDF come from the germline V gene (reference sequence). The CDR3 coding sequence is TGTGCCACCAGCAGGTTAGTGACAGGTCTCTACGAGCAGTACTTC. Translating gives CATSRLVTGLYEQYF. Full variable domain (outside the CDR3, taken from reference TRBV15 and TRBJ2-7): DAMVIQNPRYQVTQFGKPVTLSCSQTLNHNVMYWYQQKSSQAPKLLFHYYDKDFNNEADTPDNFQSRRPNTSFCFLDIRSPGLGDTAMYLCATSRLVTGLYEQYFGPGTRLTVT.

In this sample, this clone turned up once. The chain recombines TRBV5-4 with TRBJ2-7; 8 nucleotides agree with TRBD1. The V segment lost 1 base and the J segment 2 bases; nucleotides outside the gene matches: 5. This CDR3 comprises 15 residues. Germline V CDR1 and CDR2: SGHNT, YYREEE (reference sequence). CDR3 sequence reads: CASSLWTGNPYEQYF. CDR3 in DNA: TGTGCCAGCAGCTTGTGGACAGGGAACCCCTACGAGCAGTACTTC.

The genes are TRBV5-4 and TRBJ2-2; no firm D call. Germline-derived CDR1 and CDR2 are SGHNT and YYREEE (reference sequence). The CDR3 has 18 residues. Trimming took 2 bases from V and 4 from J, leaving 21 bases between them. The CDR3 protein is CASSFPGEKLVGTGELFF. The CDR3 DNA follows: TGTGCCAGCAGCTTCCCAGGAGAGAAGCTCGTCGGCACCGGGGAGCTGTTTTTT.

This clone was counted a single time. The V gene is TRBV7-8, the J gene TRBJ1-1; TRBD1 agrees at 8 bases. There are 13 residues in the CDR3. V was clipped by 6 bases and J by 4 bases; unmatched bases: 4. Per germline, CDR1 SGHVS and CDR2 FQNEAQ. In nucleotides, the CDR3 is TGTGCCAGCAGTGGACAGGGTGGCACTGAAGCTTTCTTT. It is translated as CASSGQGGTEAFF.

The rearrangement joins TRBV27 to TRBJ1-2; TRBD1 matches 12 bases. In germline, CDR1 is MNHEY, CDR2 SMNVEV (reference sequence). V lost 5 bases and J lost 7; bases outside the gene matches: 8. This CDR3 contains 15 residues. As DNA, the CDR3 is TGTGCCAGCAGTCCGGGACAGGGGGCCTCTGTTGGCTACACCTTC. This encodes CASSPGQGASVGYTF.

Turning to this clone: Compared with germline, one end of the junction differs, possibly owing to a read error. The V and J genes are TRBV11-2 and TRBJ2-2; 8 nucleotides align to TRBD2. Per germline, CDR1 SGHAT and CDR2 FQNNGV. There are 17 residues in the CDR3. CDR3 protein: CASSIDLGLGWTGELFF. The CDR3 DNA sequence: TGTGCCAGCAGCATAGACCTGGGACTAGGCTGGACCGGGGAGCTGTTTTTT.

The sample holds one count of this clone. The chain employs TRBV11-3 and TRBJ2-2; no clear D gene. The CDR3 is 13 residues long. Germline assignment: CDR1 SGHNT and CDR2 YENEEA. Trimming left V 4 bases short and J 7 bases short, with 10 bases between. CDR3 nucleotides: TGTGCCAGCAGCTCCCTGGCCAGCGGGGAGCTGTTTTTT. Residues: CASSSLASGELFF.

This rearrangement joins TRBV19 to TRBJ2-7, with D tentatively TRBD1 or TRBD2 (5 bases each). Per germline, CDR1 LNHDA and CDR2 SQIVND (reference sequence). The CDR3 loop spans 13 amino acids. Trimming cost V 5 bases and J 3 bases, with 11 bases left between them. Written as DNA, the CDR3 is TGTGCCAGTAGTCTGGGACCTGACTACGAGCAGTACTTC. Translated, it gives CASSLGPDYEQYF.

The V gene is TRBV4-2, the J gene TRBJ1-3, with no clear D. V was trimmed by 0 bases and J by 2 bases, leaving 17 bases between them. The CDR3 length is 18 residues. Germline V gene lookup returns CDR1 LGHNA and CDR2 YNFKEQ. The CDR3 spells CASSQDRASGGPGNTIYF. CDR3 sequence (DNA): TGTGCCAGCAGCCAAGATAGGGCATCCGGAGGGCCTGGAAACACCATATATTTT.

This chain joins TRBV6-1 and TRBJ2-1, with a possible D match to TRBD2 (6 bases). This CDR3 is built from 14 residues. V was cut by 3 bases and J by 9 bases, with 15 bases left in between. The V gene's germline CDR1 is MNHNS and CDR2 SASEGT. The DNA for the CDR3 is TGTGCCAGCAGTGACGGGACTCTCTGGGCTGAGCAGTTCTTC. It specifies CASSDGTLWAEQFF.

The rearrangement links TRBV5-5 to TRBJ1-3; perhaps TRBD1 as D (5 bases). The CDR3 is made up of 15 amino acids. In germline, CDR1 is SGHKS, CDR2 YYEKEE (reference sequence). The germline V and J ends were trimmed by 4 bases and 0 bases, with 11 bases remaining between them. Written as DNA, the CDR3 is TGTGCCAGCAGCCAGGGCAGAAACTCTGGAAACACCATATATTTT. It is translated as CASSQGRNSGNTIYF.

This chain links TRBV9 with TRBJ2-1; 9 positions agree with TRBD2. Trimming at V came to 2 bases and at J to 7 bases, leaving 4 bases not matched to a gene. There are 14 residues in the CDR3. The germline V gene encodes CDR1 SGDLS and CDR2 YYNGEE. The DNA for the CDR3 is TGTGCCAGCAGCGTTAAGCGGGAGGATAATGAGCAGTTCTTC. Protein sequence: CASSVKREDNEQFF.

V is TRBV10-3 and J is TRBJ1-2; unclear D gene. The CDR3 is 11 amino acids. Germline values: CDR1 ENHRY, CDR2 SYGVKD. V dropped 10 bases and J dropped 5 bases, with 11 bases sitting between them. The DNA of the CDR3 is TGTGCCACAAACGGACGGTATGGCTACACCTTC. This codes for CATNGRYGYTF.